Sequencing of this TCR beta chain was carried out in a study of T-cell reconstitution after alpha-beta-depleted transplantation in children. Preparing the TCRbeta library involved the use of unique molecular identifiers. MiXCR, applied by TCRdb to the PCR reads, yields one record per CDR3 protein. In the table there are about 830,000 distinct CDR3 sequences, 16% of which are singletons. The sample holds a few counts of this clonotype. The antigen remains unidentified. The study, taken as a whole, reports: It was reported that alpha-beta T cells came from several hundred expanded graft clones (about two months after transplant). Newly produced T cells mostly provided counts and TCRbeta diversity after one year, as hyperexpanded clones declined.

Sequencing was performed on PBMCs, mostly from graft donor cells, taken 360 days after TCRalphabeta/CD19-depleted stem cell transplant. This receptor was obtained from a male patient between 10 and 17 years old who had a stem cell transplant for acute lymphoblastic leukemia, so the T cells may come from the graft donor.

The CDR3 is CASSLIPSPRSSYNEQFF. The CDR3 bases are TGTGCCAGCAGCTTAATCCCTAGCCCTAGAAGCTCCTACAATGAGCAGTTCTTC. The genes are TRBV7-3 and TRBJ2-1; TRBD2 might be the D (5 bases). V lost 1 base and J lost 0, with 16 bases in between. This CDR3 contains 18 residues. Germline V gives CDR1 SGHTA, CDR2 FQGTGA.